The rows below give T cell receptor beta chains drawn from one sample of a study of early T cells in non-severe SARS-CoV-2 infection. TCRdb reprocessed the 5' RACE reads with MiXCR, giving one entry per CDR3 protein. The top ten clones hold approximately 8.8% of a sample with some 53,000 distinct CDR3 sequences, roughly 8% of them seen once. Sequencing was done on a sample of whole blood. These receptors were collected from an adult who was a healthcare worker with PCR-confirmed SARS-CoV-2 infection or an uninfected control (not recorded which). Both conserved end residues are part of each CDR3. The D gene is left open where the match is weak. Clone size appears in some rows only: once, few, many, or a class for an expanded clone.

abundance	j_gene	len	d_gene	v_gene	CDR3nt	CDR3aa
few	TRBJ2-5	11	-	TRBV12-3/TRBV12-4	TGTGCCAGCAGTGACCGGGGGACCCAGTACTTC	CASSDRGTQYF
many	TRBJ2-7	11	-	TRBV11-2	TGTGCCAGCAGCTTAGCCATCGAGCAGTACTTC	CASSLAIEQYF
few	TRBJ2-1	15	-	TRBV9	TGTGCCAGCAGCCCACGGACGGTGGTTATCAATGAGCAGTTCTTC	CASSPRTVVINEQFF
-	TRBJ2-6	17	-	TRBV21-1	TGTGCCAGCAGCATGGACAGGGGAGGTATTGGGGCCAACGTCCTGACTTTC	CASSMDRGGIGANVLTF
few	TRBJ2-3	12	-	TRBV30	TGTGCCTGGGACGCCTCCACAGATACGCAGTATTTT	CAWDASTDTQYF
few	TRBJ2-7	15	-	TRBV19	TGTGCCAGTAGTCCCGGGACTGGATCAACCTACGAGCAGTACTTC	CASSPGTGSTYEQYF
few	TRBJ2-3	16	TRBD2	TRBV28	TGTGCCAGCAGTTTCCTAGCGGGGGGGCCCGCAGATACGCAGTATTTT	CASSFLAGGPADTQYF
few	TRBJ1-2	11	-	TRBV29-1	TGCAGCGTTAAAGGGGGTTATGGCTACACCTTC	CSVKGGYGYTF
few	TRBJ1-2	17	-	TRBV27	TGTGCCAGCAGTTTAATGCGGGGTAGGATCGACAACTATGGCTACACCTTC	CASSLMRGRIDNYGYTF
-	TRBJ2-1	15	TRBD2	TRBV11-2	TGTGCCAGCAGCTTCGCTAGCGGGTTTGGCAATGAGCAGTTCTTC	CASSFASGFGNEQFF
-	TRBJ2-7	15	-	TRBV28	TGTGCCAGCAGTTCCACAGGGGGGGTTGGCTACGAGCAGTACTTC	CASSSTGGVGYEQYF
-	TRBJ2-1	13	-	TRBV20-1	TGCAGTGCTTCCCTAGGCGGGGACAATGAGCAGTTCTTC	CSASLGGDNEQFF
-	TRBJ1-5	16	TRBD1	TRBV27	TGTGCTTGGCCCCGGGACAGCGGCTTTTCGGATCAGCCCCAGCATTTT	CAWPRDSGFSDQPQHF
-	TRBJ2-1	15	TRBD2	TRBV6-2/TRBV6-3	TGTGCCAGCAGTTACGAGGCTAGCGGGTACAATGAGCAGTTCTTC	CASSYEASGYNEQFF
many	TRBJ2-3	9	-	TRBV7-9	TGTGCCAGCAGCCATGCAGCGGATTTT	CASSHAADF